This T cell receptor (beta chain) was recovered during a study of cytomegalovirus exposure and HLA in healthy donors. Using immunoSEQ multiplex PCR, the repertoire was profiled, and TCRdb retains in-frame clones only, with some absent. In the table there are about 240,000 clones, about 83% of which are singletons. For this clone: The sample has other DNA sequences that encode this CDR3 too.

In germline, CDR1 is SQVTM, CDR2 ANQGSEA. The V end was cut by 4 bases, the J end by 3 bases, with 9 bases between. This CDR3 has 12 amino acids. The chain combines TRBV29-1 with TRBJ2-5; D may be TRBD1 (5 bases). This receptor was taken from a man between 18 and 35 years old in good health and CMV-seronegative. The specimen sequenced was PBMCs. This chain's CDR3 is CSVGQGEETQYF. CDR3 DNA sequence: TGCAGCGTTGGCCAGGGCGAAGAGACCCAGTACTTC.